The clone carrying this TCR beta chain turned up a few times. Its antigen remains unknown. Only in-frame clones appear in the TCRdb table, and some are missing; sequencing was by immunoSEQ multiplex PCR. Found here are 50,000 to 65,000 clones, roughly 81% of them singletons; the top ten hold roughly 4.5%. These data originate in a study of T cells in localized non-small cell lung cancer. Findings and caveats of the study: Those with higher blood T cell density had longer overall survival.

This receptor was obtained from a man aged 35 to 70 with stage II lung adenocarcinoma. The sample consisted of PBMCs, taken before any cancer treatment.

The CDR3: CASSGSSQETQYF. The CDR3, as DNA: TGTGCCAGCAGCGGGAGCTCACAAGAGACCCAGTACTTC. The V and J genes are TRBV7-2 and TRBJ2-5; weak D call: TRBD2 (5 bases). The CDR3 totals 13 residues. Germline-derived CDR1 and CDR2 are SGHTA and FQGNSA. The V gene lost 5 bases and the J gene lost 2 bases, with 9 bases spanning the gap.